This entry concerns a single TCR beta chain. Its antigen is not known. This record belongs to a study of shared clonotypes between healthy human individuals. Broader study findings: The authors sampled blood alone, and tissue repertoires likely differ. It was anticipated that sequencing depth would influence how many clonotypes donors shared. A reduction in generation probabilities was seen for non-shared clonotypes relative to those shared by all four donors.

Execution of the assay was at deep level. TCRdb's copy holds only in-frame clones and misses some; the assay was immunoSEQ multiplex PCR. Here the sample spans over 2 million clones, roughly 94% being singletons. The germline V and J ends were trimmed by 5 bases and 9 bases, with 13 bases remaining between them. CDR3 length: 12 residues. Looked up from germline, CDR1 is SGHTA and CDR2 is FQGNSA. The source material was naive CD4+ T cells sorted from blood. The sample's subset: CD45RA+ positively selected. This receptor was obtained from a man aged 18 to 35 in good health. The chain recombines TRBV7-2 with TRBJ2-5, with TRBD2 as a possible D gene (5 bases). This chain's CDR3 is CASSTGILAQYF. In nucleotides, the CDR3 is TGTGCCAGCAGCACGGGGATATTGGCCCAGTACTTC.